This T cell receptor beta chain derives from a study of T cells expressing NK-cell markers (dated by TCRdb to about 2020). At the level of the whole study: In sorted CD3+CD56+NKG2C+, CD3+CD56+NKG2C- and CD3+CD56-NKG2C+ T-cell subsets from several donors, TCR beta-chain repertoires were profiled. Of the eight sequenced donors, seven were found to be HCMV-seropositive and one was found to be HCMV-seronegative. All eight donors whose samples were sequenced were randomly selected healthy volunteers, three of them men and five women. Libraries were sequenced as 2 x 150 bp reads on Illumina HiSeq 2000/2500, MiSeq or NextSeq. The paper's findings and limits, for the study overall: For roughly 6 donors, the dominant CD3+CD56+NKG2C+ clonotypes were among the top 10 CD8+ clonotypes and accounted for about 1.0-7.5% of CD8+ T cells. It remained unclear whether the expanded NKG2C-expressing T cell clones were specific for HCMV antigens. Those dominant clonotypes were again the most abundant among CD3+CD56-NKG2C+ cells in four donors, at roughly 25-60.1%.

CDR1 and CDR2 are drawn from the germline V gene (reference sequence): MNHEY, SMNVEV. Counted from cysteine to phenylalanine, this CDR3 has 16 amino acids. No DNA was logged. The reads were generated on an Illumina HiSeq 2000. TCR beta cDNA libraries were prepared using 5'RACE template switching, which introduced a universal primer site and unique molecular identifiers. Priming for cDNA synthesis came from the TCR beta constant segment, and two successive PCR amplification steps followed. In the paper's pipeline: MIGEC was used to demultiplex reads and group the reads by UMI, and MiTCR was used to assemble and quantify clonotypes. To remove erroneous sequences, TCR cDNA sequences were retained only when supported by two or more reads. Downstream repertoire analysis used the tcR package, and clonotypes were matched across fractions by CDR3 nucleotide sequence plus V segment. VDJmatch was used to annotate antigen specificity against VDJdb, with one amino acid substitution in CDR3 allowed. Following TCRdb reprocessing, every CDR3 protein sequence forms one entry, and DNA is not provided. These V and J calls originate from TCRdb's pipeline instead of the authors' own analysis. The sample's own table lists around 180,000 distinct CDR3 sequences. Just over 20% of the sample belongs to the ten largest clones.

Details on this clonotype: The antigen it recognizes is unknown.

HCMV-specific IgG was detected in serum with a commercial ELISA kit to determine HCMV serostatus. Ficoll density gradient centrifugation was used to isolate peripheral blood mononuclear cells from blood. In this chain, TRBV27 is recombined with TRBJ2-1; the TRBD2 assignment by TCRdb is unverifiable without DNA. The sequencing input was blood T cells: a sorted CD56 or NKG2C T cell subset, CD4+ or CD8+ T cells, or bulk PBMC T cells (not recorded which). The sequence was collected from a man between 18 and 69 years old in good health. The CDR3 sequence is CASSRPTKRGEDEQFF.